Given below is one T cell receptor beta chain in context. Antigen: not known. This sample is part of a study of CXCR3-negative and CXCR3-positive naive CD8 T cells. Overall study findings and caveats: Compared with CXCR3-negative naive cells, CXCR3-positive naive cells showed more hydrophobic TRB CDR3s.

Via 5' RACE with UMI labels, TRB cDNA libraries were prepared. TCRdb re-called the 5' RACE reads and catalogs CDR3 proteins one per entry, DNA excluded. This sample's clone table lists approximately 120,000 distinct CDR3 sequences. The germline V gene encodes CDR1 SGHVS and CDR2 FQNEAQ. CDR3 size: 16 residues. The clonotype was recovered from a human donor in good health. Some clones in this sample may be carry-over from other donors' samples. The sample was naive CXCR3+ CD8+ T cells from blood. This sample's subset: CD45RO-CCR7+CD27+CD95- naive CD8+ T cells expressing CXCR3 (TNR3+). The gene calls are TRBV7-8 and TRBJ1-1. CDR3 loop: CASSLVTWPGNTEAFF.